Listed here are 12 T cell receptor beta chains from one sample, sequenced in a study of blood T cell repertoires in COVID-19. This table comes from immunoSEQ multiplex PCR, and its TCRdb copy is limited to in-frame clones, with some not included. Of fewer than 250,000 clones listed, around 88% were seen once; the top ten hold more than 8%. Material for sequencing was peripheral blood. The source is a woman aged 45-60 years with acute or convalescent COVID-19.

This chain joins TRBV27 and TRBJ2-3; 8 positions agree with TRBD1. Germline lookup yields CDR1 MNHEY and CDR2 SMNVEV (reference sequence). Losses at the gene ends were 2 bases for V and 4 bases for J; bases not matched to a gene: 2. The CDR3 is 14 residues long. CDR3 amino acids: CASSLEQGADTQYF. CDR3 nucleotides: TGTGCCAGCAGTTTAGAACAGGGGGCAGATACGCAGTATTTT.

This clone was picked up many times. This sequence joins TRBV7-9 and TRBJ2-1; D is possibly TRBD2 (7 bases). V shed 3 bases and J shed 4 bases, with 13 bases lying between them. Germline loops: CDR1 SEHNR, CDR2 FQNEAQ (reference sequence). This CDR3 has 15 residues. The CDR3 bases are TGTGCCAGCAGCTTGAGGGGGGGAGTTTACAATGAGCAGTTCTTC. It translates to CASSLRGGVYNEQFF.

The V call is TRBV30, the J call TRBJ2-7; no reliable D call. V lost 4 bases, J lost 5 bases, and 15 bases lay in between. Germline lookup yields CDR1 GTSNPN and CDR2 SVGIG (reference sequence). The CDR3 runs to 13 residues. This CDR3 reads CAWTGWSKDEQYF. CDR3 coding DNA: TGTGCCTGGACCGGTTGGAGTAAAGACGAGCAGTACTTC.

The rearrangement joins TRBV5-6 to TRBJ1-2; D ambiguous. This CDR3 is built from 12 residues. CDR1 is SGHDT, CDR2 YYEEEE, per germline. Trimming removed 4 bases from V and 9 bases from J, with 13 bases in between. The CDR3 DNA reads TGTGCCAGCAGCCCGGCGGGAGGGAGCTACACCTTC. Its protein product is CASSPAGGSYTF. The full variable domain, completed using reference TRBV5-6 and TRBJ1-2, is DAGVTQSPTHLIKTRGQQVTLRCSPKSGHDTVSWYQQALGQGPQFIFQYYEEEERQRGNFPDRFSGHQFPNYSSELNVNALLLGDSALYLCASSPAGGSYTFGSGTRLTVV.

This chain uses TRBV19 with TRBJ2-7, with 8 bases matching TRBD2. Germline V gene lookup returns CDR1 LNHDA and CDR2 SQIVND (reference sequence). This CDR3 is built from 15 residues. The V gene end was trimmed by 6 bases and the J gene end by 7 bases; junction bases not matched to a gene: 14. The CDR3 nucleotides read TGTGCCAGTAGCCATTGGGGACTAGGGGAAGGAGAGCAGTACTTC. It encodes CASSHWGLGEGEQYF.

This clone was counted only a few times. The rearrangement uses TRBV19 and TRBJ2-3; perhaps TRBD2 as D (6 bases). The ends were cut back, 1 base at V and 4 bases at J, with 9 bases in the middle. The CDR3 covers 14 residues. Germline loops: CDR1 LNHDA, CDR2 SQIVND (reference sequence). The CDR3 protein is CASSIGRAPDTQYF. The DNA of the CDR3 is TGTGCCAGTAGTATAGGGAGGGCCCCAGATACGCAGTATTTT.

V usage is TRBV9 and J usage is TRBJ2-1, with 7 bases aligning to TRBD2. The CDR3 is 14 amino acids. The ends lost 4 bases at V and 12 bases at J; junction bases unmatched: 13. Germline V lookup: CDR1 SGDLS, CDR2 YYNGEE. The CDR3 coding sequence is TGTGCCAGCAGCCCCGAGACTAGCCCAAATCGGCAGTTCTTC. It specifies CASSPETSPNRQFF.

V is TRBV19 and J is TRBJ2-3, with 9 bases lining up with TRBD1. V was pared by 5 bases and J by 5 bases, with 5 bases of the junction left unmatched. Germline CDR1 reads LNHDA; CDR2 reads SQIVND (reference sequence). The CDR3 consists of 14 residues. The CDR3 sequence is CASSQRQGEDTQYF. CDR3 nucleotide sequence: TGTGCCAGTAGTCAAAGACAGGGGGAAGATACGCAGTATTTT.

This clone came up once. The V gene is TRBV27, the J gene TRBJ2-1; D remains unclear. The CDR3 contains 19 residues. V was trimmed by 8 bases and J by 0 bases, leaving 26 bases between them. From germline, CDR1 is MNHEY and CDR2 SMNVEV (reference sequence). CDR3 sequence reads: CASHSLVISTSSSYNEQFF. In nucleotides, the CDR3 is TGTGCCAGCCATTCCCTAGTCATCTCCACAAGCAGCTCCTACAATGAGCAGTTCTTC.

This sequence joins TRBV28 and TRBJ2-7; D may be TRBD1 (5 bases). CDR1 is MDHEN and CDR2 is SYDVKM in the germline V gene. Trimming cost V 7 bases and J 5 bases, with 15 bases left between them. The CDR3 consists of 13 residues. The CDR3 is CASTDPTGHEQYF. CDR3 bases: TGTGCCAGCACCGACCCCACAGGCCACGAGCAGTACTTC.

The chain is built from TRBV28 and TRBJ2-5, with D possibly matching TRBD2 (5 bases). Trimming left V 5 bases short and J 1 base short, with 11 bases between. The CDR3 loop spans 14 amino acids. CDR1 is MDHEN, CDR2 SYDVKM, per germline. The CDR3 DNA sequence: TGTGCCAGCAGTCAACCGCGGGTCCAAGAGACCCAGTACTTC. This sequence encodes CASSQPRVQETQYF.

The chain uses TRBV9 and TRBJ1-2, with D possibly TRBD1 on 6 matching bases. The V gene lost 4 bases and the J gene lost 8 bases, with 12 bases spanning the gap. Germline V gene lookup returns CDR1 SGDLS and CDR2 YYNGEE. This CDR3 spans 12 amino acids. CDR3 sequence (DNA): TGTGCCAGCAGCTCGGACAGTGACGGCTACACCTTC. It encodes CASSSDSDGYTF.